A single sample is the source of the 7 T cell receptor beta chains below, sequenced in a study of regulatory T cells in long-lasting Graves disease. The sample's time point: newly diagnosed GD, antithyroid drugs for less than 3 months. PBMCs were the source of the RNA used for TCR sequencing. Libraries of TCR beta came from iRepertoire HTBI primers plus Arm-PCR of CDR3 regions. TCRdb ran MiXCR on the multiplex PCR reads and lists one entry per CDR3 protein. The sample has about 540,000 distinct CDR3 sequences, roughly 13% seen once. This sample was shared with a second study, whose subject was T cells in Graves' hyperthyroidism and ophthalmopathy.

The sample here was peripheral blood mononuclear cells (PBMCs), taken at new diagnosis, from a patient treated with antithyroid drugs. The receptor set was obtained from a man younger than 40 with Graves disease.

This clonotype was counted many times. The V and J genes are TRBV5-6 and TRBJ2-7; 9 nucleotides align to TRBD1. CDR1 is SGHDT and CDR2 is YYEEEE in the germline V gene. The CDR3 is made up of 15 amino acids. V lost 3 bases and J lost 2; bases outside the gene matches: 6. The CDR3 nucleotides are TGTGCCAGCAGCTCCTTGGACAGGGGTACCTACGAGCAGTACTTC. It encodes CASSSLDRGTYEQYF.

The rearrangement joins TRBV10-3 to TRBJ2-1; 10 positions match TRBD2. The V gene end was trimmed by 6 bases and the J gene end by 3 bases; junction bases not matched to a gene: 2. This CDR3 region has 14 residues. Germline-derived CDR1 and CDR2 are ENHRY and SYGVKD. The CDR3, as DNA: TGTGCCATCAGAGGACTAGCGGACTACAATGAGCAGTTCTTC. Translating it yields CAIRGLADYNEQFF.

The J gene is TRBJ2-1, the V gene TRBV20-1, with D perhaps TRBD2 (7 bases). CDR1 and CDR2 from the germline V gene are DFQATT and SNEGSKA (reference sequence). V shed 7 bases and J shed 7 bases, with 20 bases lying between them. CDR3 size: 14 residues. The CDR3: CSESGGREPNEQFF. The CDR3, as DNA: TGCAGTGAGTCCGGGGGGCGGGAGCCGAATGAGCAGTTCTTC.

The gene calls are TRBV28 and TRBJ1-1; D is perhaps TRBD1 (5 bases). Germline CDR1 reads MDHEN; CDR2 reads SYDVKM. V was trimmed by 7 bases and J by 0 bases, leaving 18 bases between them. The CDR3 sequence is 16 residues long. Here the CDR3 reads CASTVGTSTVNTEAFF. The DNA of the CDR3 is TGTGCCAGCACCGTGGGAACCTCGACAGTGAACACTGAAGCTTTCTTT.

This clonotype has at least ten counts. This rearrangement joins TRBV27 to TRBJ2-7; D perhaps matches TRBD2 (5 bases). V lost 0 bases and J 4 bases, leaving 10 bases between the germline ends. This CDR3 contains 14 residues. CDR1 is MNHEY, CDR2 SMNVEV, per germline (reference sequence). The CDR3 region has the DNA TGTGCCAGCAGTTTATCCGGCGGGTTATACGAGCAGTACTTC. This gives the protein CASSLSGGLYEQYF.

A remark on this clonotype: A much larger clone differs from this one at a single base, so this may be a read error. The chain employs TRBV4-1 and TRBJ1-2; D uncertain. CDR3 length equals 15 residues. The V gene's germline CDR1 is MGHRA and CDR2 YSYEKL. CDR3 coding DNA: TGCGCCAGCAGCCAGCGTACCGCTCGGGCGTATGGCTTCACCTTC. Residues: CASSQRTARAYGFTF.

This clonotype was observed a handful of times. This chain joins TRBV20-1 and TRBJ2-6; D gene unclear. The CDR3 totals 12 residues. Germline V CDR1 and CDR2: DFQATT, SNEGSKA (reference sequence). V lost 6 bases and J lost 2, with 5 bases in between. The CDR3, as DNA: TGCAGTGCCCCAACTGGGGCCAACGTCCTGACTTTC. Its protein is CSAPTGANVLTF.